These 2 T cell receptor beta chains were sequenced from one sample in a study of T cell changes during pregnancy in multiple sclerosis. Measured with immunoSEQ multiplex PCR; TCRdb has only the in-frame clones, and not every one. The table has fewer than 50,000 clones, roughly 92% seen once. Source: CD4+ T cells from peripheral blood mononuclear cells, taken in the second trimester of pregnancy. The receptors were sampled from a female donor in good health, enrolled as a control in a pregnancy study.

The chain employs TRBV30 and TRBJ1-6; 8 bases match TRBD1. V shed 3 bases and J 9 bases; nucleotides not matched to a gene: 7. CDR1 and CDR2 (germline): GTSNPN, SVGIG (reference sequence). This CDR3 is 14 amino acids long. CDR3 coding DNA: TGTGCCTGGAGGGACAGGGCGGCTCGTTCACCCCTCCACTTT. It is translated as CAWRDRAARSPLHF.

The V and J genes are TRBV19 and TRBJ1-2; D is possibly TRBD1 (5 bases). Trimming removed 6 bases from V and 3 bases from J, with 14 bases in between. Germline V gene lookup returns CDR1 LNHDA and CDR2 SQIVND (reference sequence). This CDR3 spans 14 amino acids. This chain's CDR3 is CASRGRDFDYGYTF. The CDR3 nucleotides read TGTGCCAGTAGGGGCAGGGACTTTGACTATGGCTACACCTTC.